The 25 T cell receptor beta chains below come from one sample, sequenced in a study of cytomegalovirus exposure and HLA in healthy donors. Primers included in the PCR were 60 Vbeta and 13 Jbeta primers. Some clones are missing from TCRdb's copy, which holds only in-frame ones; the method was immunoSEQ multiplex PCR. This sample carries some 200,000 clones, roughly 70% of them seen once, and the ten largest clones take approximately 2%. The source material was PBMCs. These receptors came from a woman in her twenties or thirties in good health and CMV-seronegative.

The chain employs TRBV25-1 and TRBJ1-2, with a possible D match to TRBD1 (5 bases). This CDR3 is built from 13 residues. From germline, CDR1 is MGHDK and CDR2 SYGVNS. V shed 6 bases and J shed 4 bases, with 12 bases lying between them. This CDR3 is CASRHGQAYGYTF. The CDR3 DNA follows: TGTGCCAGCAGACACGGACAAGCCTATGGCTACACCTTC.

This clone was counted only a few times. The rearrangement joins TRBV9 to TRBJ2-1; 7 bases agree with TRBD1. The ends lost 2 bases at V and 2 bases at J; junction bases unmatched: 4. CDR3 length: 15 amino acids. The germline CDR1 and CDR2 sequences are SGDLS and YYNGEE. This chain's CDR3 is CASSVSGQPYNEQFF. As DNA, the CDR3 is TGTGCCAGCAGCGTCTCGGGACAGCCCTACAATGAGCAGTTCTTC. The whole variable domain, filled in from reference TRBV9 and TRBJ2-1, reads DSGVTQTPKHLITATGQRVTLRCSPRSGDLSVYWYQQSLDQGLQFLIQYYNGEERAKGNILERFSAQQFPDLHSELNLSSLELGDSALYFCASSVSGQPYNEQFFGPGTRLTVL.

The V and J genes are TRBV19 and TRBJ1-1; D gene ambiguous. V lost 7 bases to trimming and J lost 1 base, with 10 bases between them. The germline CDR1 and CDR2 sequences are LNHDA and SQIVND (reference sequence). The CDR3 has 13 residues. The CDR3 here is CASTNTENTEAFF. CDR3 nucleotides: TGTGCCAGTACCAACACAGAGAACACTGAAGCTTTCTTT.

The rearrangement links TRBV19 to TRBJ2-6; a weak D match, TRBD1 (5 bases). The CDR3 contains 19 residues. The germline CDR1 and CDR2 sequences are LNHDA and SQIVND (reference sequence). V was trimmed by 2 bases and J by 1 base, leaving 18 bases between them. CDR3 coding DNA: TGTGCCAGTAGTATAATCACAGGTCCGATTTATTCTGGGGCCAACGTCCTGACTTTC. It yields the protein CASSIITGPIYSGANVLTF.

This clone was seen only once. The chain joins TRBV2 to TRBJ2-2; 8 bases map to TRBD2. The CDR3 spans 15 residues. The ends lost 8 bases at V and 7 bases at J; junction bases unmatched: 12. CDR1 SNHLY and CDR2 FYNNEI come from the germline V gene. The CDR3 sequence: CASRASGRASGELFF. Here the CDR3 DNA reads TGTGCCAGCCGGGCTTCCGGGAGGGCAAGCGGGGAGCTGTTTTTT.

The V call is TRBV4-3, the J call TRBJ2-7, with D possibly being TRBD1 (5 bases). With 0 bases removed from V and 2 bases from J, the gap between germline ends came to 8 bases. The CDR3 contains 14 residues. CDR1 LGHNA and CDR2 YSLEER come from the germline V gene. The CDR3 loop is CASSQDSRAYEQYF. In nucleotides, the CDR3 is TGCGCCAGCAGCCAAGATTCCAGGGCCTACGAGCAGTACTTC.

The chain employs TRBV9 and TRBJ2-7; 9 positions match TRBD2. The ends lost 0 bases at V and 7 bases at J; junction bases unmatched: 8. Germline lookup yields CDR1 SGDLS and CDR2 YYNGEE. The CDR3 contains 15 residues. The DNA for the CDR3 is TGTGCCAGCAGCGTAGATGGTAGCGGGAGCCGGGAGCAGTACTTC. This codes for CASSVDGSGSREQYF. The full variable domain, in which reference TRBV9 and TRBJ2-7 provide the parts outside the CDR3, is DSGVTQTPKHLITATGQRVTLRCSPRSGDLSVYWYQQSLDQGLQFLIQYYNGEERAKGNILERFSAQQFPDLHSELNLSSLELGDSALYFCASSVDGSGSREQYFGPGTRLTVT.

J is TRBJ2-1 and V is TRBV29-1; TRBD2 is a possible D gene (6 bases). V lost 7 bases to trimming and J lost 12 bases, with 34 bases between them. This CDR3 comprises 17 residues. Germline-derived CDR1 and CDR2 are SQVTM and ANQGSEA. CDR3 sequence: CSARTASGLVGRDGQFF. CDR3 nucleotide sequence: TGCAGCGCCCGGACCGCTTCCGGACTCGTTGGGCGGGATGGGCAGTTCTTC.

This chain connects TRBV2 to TRBJ1-5; no reliable D call. Germline values: CDR1 SNHLY, CDR2 FYNNEI. V dropped 10 bases and J dropped 3 bases, with 16 bases sitting between them. The length of the CDR3 is 14 residues. CDR3 coding DNA: TGTGCCACCACGAGATCGGAGAACAATCAGCCCCAGCATTTT. This translates into CATTRSENNQPQHF.

The CDR3 protein is CASSLDVSHDTQYF. CDR3 bases: TGTGCCAGCAGCTTAGATGTTAGCCACGATACGCAGTATTTT. The chain combines TRBV7-2 with TRBJ2-3; no clear D. Per germline, CDR1 SGHTA and CDR2 FQGNSA. V lost 1 base, J lost 6 bases, and 11 bases lay in between. CDR3 size: 14 residues.

V and J are TRBV6-5 and TRBJ2-4; D perhaps matches TRBD2 (6 bases). The V gene lost 5 bases and the J gene lost 9 bases, with 17 bases spanning the gap. The V gene's germline CDR1 is MNHEY and CDR2 SVGAGI. The CDR3 runs 14 residues. This chain's CDR3 is CASSRDLKRGIQYF. The CDR3 region has the DNA TGTGCCAGCAGTCGGGACTTAAAAAGGGGCATTCAGTACTTC.

The chain employs TRBV19 and TRBJ2-5, with a weak D call TRBD2 (5 bases). This CDR3 has 17 amino acids. V shed 0 bases and J shed 5 bases, with 19 bases lying between them. Germline-derived CDR1 and CDR2 are LNHDA and SQIVND (reference sequence). CDR3 in amino acids: CASSIEGSRTIRETQYF. CDR3 DNA sequence: TGTGCCAGTAGTATAGAAGGGAGCCGGACGATCAGGGAGACCCAGTACTTC.

The chain employs TRBV9 and TRBJ1-1, with a possible D match to TRBD1 (5 bases). Per the germline V gene, CDR1 is SGDLS and CDR2 is YYNGEE. This CDR3 contains 14 residues. Between the trimmed V and J ends, which lost 0 bases and 6 bases, there was a span of 12 bases. CDR3 sequence reads: CASSVGAGPPEAFF. DNA for the CDR3: TGTGCCAGCAGCGTAGGGGCAGGGCCACCTGAAGCTTTCTTT.

This chain uses TRBV5-1 with TRBJ1-2; 7 nucleotides agree with TRBD1. CDR1 and CDR2 (germline): SGHRS, YFSETQ. The CDR3 sequence is 13 residues long. J was trimmed by 8 bases and V by 7 bases; bases with no gene match: 11. The CDR3 DNA follows: TGCGCCAGCCGAGAAGGGACAGTCTCCGGCTACACCTTC. It is translated as CASREGTVSGYTF.

The count of this clone is one. V gene TRBV19 combines with J gene TRBJ2-7, with D possibly TRBD2 on 5 matching bases. Deletions cut 5 bases from V and 4 bases from J, with 15 bases between. The CDR3 loop spans 14 amino acids. Looked up from germline, CDR1 is LNHDA and CDR2 is SQIVND (reference sequence). The CDR3 region is CASSYRAAEYEQYF. The CDR3 DNA follows: TGTGCCAGTAGTTACCGGGCAGCGGAGTACGAGCAGTACTTC.

This clone has just a few counts. This rearrangement joins TRBV5-1 to TRBJ2-2; D ambiguous. Trimming pared 5 bases from V and 2 bases from J, leaving 10 bases between. Germline CDR1 is SGHRS and CDR2 is YFSETQ. This CDR3 has 14 residues. CDR3 region: CASRQTVNTGELFF. DNA for the CDR3: TGCGCCAGCAGACAGACCGTTAACACCGGGGAGCTGTTTTTT.

This sequence joins TRBV7-2 and TRBJ1-2; 7 nucleotides line up with TRBD1. V shed 7 bases and J 1 base; nucleotides not matched to a gene: 6. The CDR3 totals 14 residues. Germline CDR1 reads SGHTA; CDR2 reads FQGNSA. Here the CDR3 DNA reads TGTGCCAGCATTAGGGACAGCCTTAACTATGGCTACACCTTC. Its protein is CASIRDSLNYGYTF.

This chain connects TRBV11-1 to TRBJ2-3; weak D call: TRBD2 (5 bases). CDR3 length: 14 amino acids. CDR1 and CDR2 (germline): SGHAT, FQDESV (reference sequence). V was pared by 2 bases and J by 4 bases, with 10 bases between. Written as DNA, the CDR3 is TGTGCCAGCAGCTTATTGTTAGCGTCAGATACGCAGTATTTT. Translation gives CASSLLLASDTQYF.

The chain is built from TRBV10-2 and TRBJ1-3; possibly TRBD1 for D (6 bases). Germline values: CDR1 WSHSY, CDR2 SAAADI. This CDR3 region has 17 residues. Trimming cost V 5 bases and J 0 bases, with 17 bases left between them. DNA of the CDR3: TGCGCCAGCAGTATCACCGGCCGGGACAACTCTGGAAACACCATATATTTT. Its protein is CASSITGRDNSGNTIYF.

V and J are TRBV7-9 and TRBJ2-3; D call uncertain. The CDR3 has 15 amino acids. V was trimmed by 3 bases and J by 6 bases, leaving 16 bases between them. Germline V CDR1 and CDR2: SEHNR, FQNEAQ (reference sequence). CDR3 sequence: CASSFRESQADTQYF. The CDR3 DNA is TGTGCCAGCAGCTTTAGAGAAAGCCAGGCGGATACGCAGTATTTT.

The chain is built from TRBV5-1 and TRBJ2-7; D ambiguous. The length of the CDR3 is 13 residues. CDR1 and CDR2 (germline): SGHRS, YFSETQ. Deletions cut 4 bases from V and 3 bases from J, with 11 bases between. The CDR3 DNA reads as TGCGCCAGCAGCGAGGCTAGAGGCTACGAGCAGTACTTC. This sequence encodes CASSEARGYEQYF.

The V call is TRBV5-4, the J call TRBJ1-1, with D maybe TRBD1 (6 bases). CDR3 size: 16 residues. In germline, CDR1 is SGHNT, CDR2 YYREEE (reference sequence). V was clipped by 6 bases and J by 0 bases, with 18 bases between them. The CDR3 region has the DNA TGTGCCAGCACCACACAGGGTCGACTGATGAACACTGAAGCTTTCTTT. Amino acids: CASTTQGRLMNTEAFF.

The V call is TRBV18, the J call TRBJ2-7; 11 positions match TRBD1. V lost 6 bases, J lost 3 bases, and 4 bases stayed unmatched. The CDR3 has 14 amino acids. Germline-derived CDR1 and CDR2 are KGHSH and LQKENI. Here the CDR3 reads CASSPGTGGYEQYF. CDR3 DNA sequence: TGTGCCAGCTCCCCCGGGACAGGGGGCTACGAGCAGTACTTC.

This clone was seen more than once but under ten times. The V call is TRBV6-5, the J call TRBJ2-7; D uncertain. This CDR3 has 14 amino acids. The germline gives CDR1 MNHEY, CDR2 SVGAGI. With 5 bases removed from V and 2 bases from J, the gap between germline ends came to 13 bases. CDR3 amino acids: CASSPPGSAYEQYF. CDR3 DNA: TGTGCCAGCAGTCCCCCCGGTTCCGCCTACGAGCAGTACTTC.

V and J are TRBV5-1 and TRBJ2-3; D is unresolved. CDR3 size: 13 residues. The germline gives CDR1 SGHRS, CDR2 YFSETQ. V dropped 1 base and J dropped 2 bases, with 5 bases sitting between them. The CDR3 sequence: CASSLHYTDTQYF. As DNA, the CDR3 is TGCGCCAGCAGCTTGCACTACACAGATACGCAGTATTTT. Looking up the rest from reference TRBV5-1 and TRBJ2-3 gives the full variable domain: KAGVTQTPRYLIKTRGQQVTLSCSPISGHRSVSWYQQTPGQGLQFLFEYFSETQRNKGNFPGRFSGRQFSNSRSEMNVSTLELGDSALYLCASSLHYTDTQYFGPGTRLTVL.